The 30 T cell receptor beta chains in this list originate from one sample, sequenced in a study of blood T cells in healthy people across ages (dated by TCRdb to between 2014 and 2016). Library creation used 5' RACE. These reads were obtained on an Illumina HiSeq 2500. A second PCR of about 6 to 11 cycles was performed with a sample-barcoded 5' primer and a J-beta primer mix. Through fastp at Q25 and MiXCR, TCRdb rebuilt clones from the public reads, retaining in-frame beta chains. For every CDR3 protein sequence, its rows merge into one entry that carries the most common genes and DNA. Across this sample there are around 1.5 million distinct CDR3 sequences, with approximately 59% seen only once. The ten most abundant clones make up approximately 7% of the sample. Sequencing was done on a sample of blood. The receptors derive from a young man in good health.

J is TRBJ1-2 and V is TRBV4-2, with 9 positions matching TRBD1. Germline assignment: CDR1 LGHNA and CDR2 YNFKEQ. This CDR3 is 16 amino acids long. Trimming cost V 0 bases and J 5 bases; bases outside gene matches: 7. The CDR3 coding sequence is TGTGCCAGCAGCCAAGATGTGACAGGGGGGGCTTATGGCTACACCTTC. This translates into CASSQDVTGGAYGYTF.

This rearrangement joins TRBV5-1 to TRBJ1-1; 9 nucleotides line up with TRBD1. V lost 4 bases to trimming and J lost 3 bases; unmatched junction nucleotides: 7. The germline gives CDR1 SGHRS, CDR2 YFSETQ. The CDR3 totals 15 residues. The CDR3 region is CASSRDREGYTEAFF. In DNA, the CDR3 is TGCGCCAGCAGCCGGGACAGGGAGGGGTACACTGAAGCTTTCTTT.

This chain uses TRBV4-2 with TRBJ2-1; perhaps D is TRBD1 or TRBD2 (6 bases each). The V and J ends lost 0 bases and 11 bases respectively, with 20 bases between them. Germline V gives CDR1 LGHNA, CDR2 YNFKEQ. The CDR3 contains 16 residues. DNA of the CDR3: TGTGCCAGCAGCCAAGATAGGAGCGGAGGGACAACCCAGCAGTTCTTC. It encodes CASSQDRSGGTTQQFF.

This clonotype was observed a few times. At one end, the junction sequence differs from germline, possibly due to a read error. This rearrangement joins TRBV4-1 to TRBJ1-1; D remains unclear. The germline V gene encodes CDR1 MGHRA and CDR2 YSYEKL. The CDR3 contains 13 residues. The CDR3 bases are TGTGCCAGCAGCCAAGCCCGCGGCACTGAAGCTTTCTTT. It is translated as CASSQARGTEAFF.

The chain is built from TRBV2 and TRBJ2-1; D may be TRBD2 (5 bases). CDR1 is SNHLY and CDR2 is FYNNEI in the germline V gene. Trimming cost V 6 bases and J 0 bases, with 18 bases left between them. The CDR3 extends over 17 amino acids. The CDR3 DNA reads TGTGCCAGCAGCTCTGGCGGGCGAACCCCCTCCTACAATGAGCAGTTCTTC. As protein: CASSSGGRTPSYNEQFF.

The rearrangement uses TRBV4-2 and TRBJ2-1, with D tentatively TRBD2 (5 bases). Germline values: CDR1 LGHNA, CDR2 YNFKEQ. The V end lost 3 bases, the J end lost 9 bases, and 18 bases lay between the germline ends. CDR3 length equals 15 residues. The CDR3 DNA reads as TGTGCCAGCAGCCAGCGTACCTCGGGCGGGTTTGAGCAGTTCTTC. Residues: CASSQRTSGGFEQFF.

This clonotype was observed many times. The chain has TRBV20-1 and TRBJ2-7; D may be TRBD2 (5 bases). The CDR3 is 14 residues long. Germline CDR1 is DFQATT and CDR2 is SNEGSKA (reference sequence). Deletions cut 6 bases from V and 1 base from J, with 16 bases between. The CDR3, as DNA: TGCAGTGCCCTCCTGGCGGAGGTTTCCTACGAGCAGTACTTC. Translating gives CSALLAEVSYEQYF.

The chain couples TRBV12-3 or TRBV12-4 to TRBJ1-2; 8 bases line up with TRBD1. CDR3 size: 14 residues. The V gene end was trimmed by 6 bases and the J gene end by 3 bases; junction bases not matched to a gene: 6. CDR3 amino acids: CASRSGGRDYGYTF. Here the CDR3 DNA reads TGTGCCAGCAGATCAGGGGGCAGAGACTATGGCTACACCTTC.

The chain uses TRBV5-1 and TRBJ2-3, with 7 bases matching TRBD2. V trimming: 2 bases; J trimming: 5 bases; junction bases outside the gene matches: 8. Germline values: CDR1 SGHRS, CDR2 YFSETQ. CDR3 length equals 15 residues. The CDR3 nucleotides are TGCGCCAGCAGCTTCGTGTTTTCGGGAGGAGATACGCAGTATTTT. Its translation: CASSFVFSGGDTQYF.

The chain has TRBV20-1 and TRBJ2-3; a weak D match, TRBD1 (5 bases). The germline V gene encodes CDR1 DFQATT and CDR2 SNEGSKA (reference sequence). This CDR3 spans 13 amino acids. Trimming took 3 bases from V and 4 from J, leaving 11 bases between them. The CDR3 DNA sequence: TGCAGTGCTAGGGGGCCGAATCCAGATACGCAGTATTTT. Its translation: CSARGPNPDTQYF.

In its sample, this clonotype was seen a few times. V gene TRBV20-1 combines with J gene TRBJ2-6; D is unclear. Germline V gene data show CDR1 as DFQATT and CDR2 as SNEGSKA (reference sequence). The V gene lost 6 bases and the J gene lost 3 bases, with 12 bases spanning the gap. The CDR3 runs 14 residues. The CDR3 protein is CSALGHGGANVLTF. The CDR3 DNA is TGCAGTGCCCTTGGTCATGGTGGGGCCAACGTCCTGACTTTC.

This clonotype came up a few times. The rearrangement links TRBV15 to TRBJ2-1; possibly TRBD2 for D (6 bases). CDR3 length equals 13 residues. With 0 bases removed from V and 8 bases from J, the gap between germline ends came to 8 bases. The germline gives CDR1 LNHNV, CDR2 YYDKDF (reference sequence). DNA for the CDR3: TGTGCCACCAGCAGAGAGGGGGGACATGAGCAGTTCTTC. It encodes CATSREGGHEQFF.

This clonotype was counted once. The junction differs from germline at one of its ends, possibly a read error. The genes are TRBV5-4 and TRBJ2-2; TRBD2 is a possible D gene (6 bases). The CDR3 contains 13 residues. Germline CDR1 is SGHNT and CDR2 is YYREEE (reference sequence). The CDR3 spells CASSSWDTGGLFF. DNA of the CDR3: TGTGCCAGCAGCTCGTGGGATACCGGGGGGCTGTTTTTT.

V usage is TRBV7-6 and J usage is TRBJ2-1, with TRBD2 as a possible D gene (6 bases). Germline V gives CDR1 SGHVS, CDR2 FNYEAQ. Trimming cost V 5 bases and J 8 bases, with 28 bases left between them. This CDR3 has 18 residues. CDR3 sequence: CASSTRLTSRESMHEQFF. In DNA, the CDR3 is TGTGCCAGCAGCACCCGCTTGACTAGTCGGGAGAGTATGCATGAGCAGTTCTTC.

This clonotype has more than one count but fewer than ten. The chain joins TRBV25-1 to TRBJ1-2; maybe TRBD1 (5 bases). Germline loops: CDR1 MGHDK, CDR2 SYGVNS. This CDR3 has 16 amino acids. V was trimmed by 5 bases and J by 7 bases, leaving 23 bases between them. CDR3 loop: CASSMPGTAAEGGYTF. In nucleotides, the CDR3 is TGTGCCAGCAGTATGCCCGGGACGGCAGCGGAGGGTGGCTACACCTTC.

The chain has TRBV27 and TRBJ2-3, with TRBD2 identical over 11 bases. This CDR3 comprises 15 residues. Germline lookup yields CDR1 MNHEY and CDR2 SMNVEV (reference sequence). V was clipped by 6 bases and J by 6 bases; unmatched bases: 8. In DNA form, the CDR3 reads TGTGCCAGCAGATATTTAGCGGGAGGGACCGATACGCAGTATTTT. Residues: CASRYLAGGTDTQYF.

The V and J genes are TRBV12-3 or TRBV12-4 and TRBJ2-3; D gene uncertain. This CDR3 has 15 amino acids. V was clipped by 1 base and J by 2 bases, with 10 bases between them. The DNA for the CDR3 is TGTGCCAGCAGTTTAGAGGGCATTATCACAGATACGCAGTATTTT. It translates to CASSLEGIITDTQYF.

This clonotype came up once. This chain uses TRBV27 with TRBJ2-1; D is unclear. The V and J ends lost 3 bases and 0 bases respectively, with 12 bases between them. The CDR3 has 16 residues. Germline V lookup: CDR1 MNHEY, CDR2 SMNVEV (reference sequence). The CDR3 nucleotides read TGTGCCAGCAGTTTTAGGCAGGCGAGCTCCTACAATGAGCAGTTCTTC. Protein product: CASSFRQASSYNEQFF.

This clonotype was counted only a few times. The rearrangement joins TRBV4-2 to TRBJ2-3; D not resolved. The CDR3 runs to 13 residues. CDR1 and CDR2 (germline): LGHNA, YNFKEQ. The V and J ends lost 2 bases and 2 bases respectively, with 5 bases between them. In DNA form, the CDR3 reads TGTGCCAGCAGCCAACCAGACACAGATACGCAGTATTTT. Amino acid sequence: CASSQPDTDTQYF.

This clonotype was picked up a small number of times. The rearrangement uses TRBV7-2 and TRBJ2-5; D unclear. Germline CDR1 is SGHTA and CDR2 is FQGNSA. The CDR3 is 14 amino acids. The germline V and J ends were trimmed by 6 bases and 5 bases, with 16 bases remaining between them. The CDR3 protein is CASRSSFNGETQYF. The CDR3 bases are TGTGCCAGCAGATCGAGCTTTAACGGGGAGACCCAGTACTTC.

This chain joins TRBV6-1 and TRBJ2-1, with unresolved D. V lost 3 bases to trimming and J lost 5 bases, with 11 bases between them. Germline V gene sequence: CDR1 MNHNS, CDR2 SASEGT. The CDR3 length is 14 residues. This chain's CDR3 is CASSDGPLHNEQFF. The CDR3 DNA follows: TGTGCCAGCAGTGACGGGCCACTACACAATGAGCAGTTCTTC.

The chain uses TRBV4-1 and TRBJ2-1, with D possibly matching TRBD1 (6 bases). Judging by the DNA end, TRBJ2-7 fits better; the J call may be wrong. CDR1 and CDR2 from the germline V gene are MGHRA and YSYEKL. This CDR3 contains 15 residues. The CDR3 nucleotides are TGCGCCAGCAGCCAAGATTTCTCCGGGGACAATGAGCAGTACTTC. This translates into CASSQDFSGDNEQYF.

The chain is built from TRBV4-3 and TRBJ2-5; TRBD1 aligns across 10 bases. The CDR3 is 17 residues long. Trimming at V came to 1 base and at J to 11 bases, leaving 16 bases not matched to a gene. The germline V gene has CDR1 LGHNA and CDR2 YSLEER. The CDR3 reads CASSQVPPGQGSSEQYF. The CDR3 nucleotides are TGCGCCAGCAGCCAAGTGCCACCGGGACAGGGGTCGTCGGAGCAGTACTTC.

This chain links TRBV6-1 with TRBJ1-1; 7 nucleotides agree with TRBD1. The CDR3 covers 15 residues. V was pared by 5 bases and J by 2 bases, with 8 bases of the junction left unmatched. Germline CDR1 reads MNHNS; CDR2 reads SASEGT. This chain's CDR3 is CASSRWDRTNTEAFF. CDR3 DNA sequence: TGTGCCAGCAGTCGTTGGGACAGAACCAACACTGAAGCTTTCTTT.

V and J are TRBV9 and TRBJ1-2, with D perhaps TRBD1 (6 bases). The length of the CDR3 is 14 residues. V gave up 2 bases and J gave up 8 bases, with 16 bases separating them. CDR1 SGDLS and CDR2 YYNGEE come from the germline V gene. CDR3 DNA: TGTGCCAGCAGCGTGGGTTCACAGGGTGAAGGCTACACCTTC. Translation: CASSVGSQGEGYTF. Complete variable domain (other parts from reference TRBV9 and TRBJ1-2): DSGVTQTPKHLITATGQRVTLRCSPRSGDLSVYWYQQSLDQGLQFLIQYYNGEERAKGNILERFSAQQFPDLHSELNLSSLELGDSALYFCASSVGSQGEGYTFGSGTRLTVV.

In its sample, this clonotype was seen once. This may stem from a read error, because a much larger clone lies one nucleotide away. The rearrangement links TRBV20-1 to TRBJ2-5; D is perhaps TRBD1 (5 bases). The V gene's germline CDR1 is DFQATT and CDR2 SNEGSKA (reference sequence). The germline V and J ends were trimmed by 2 bases and 5 bases, with 12 bases remaining between them. The CDR3 has 13 amino acids. The CDR3 coding sequence is TGCAGTGCTAGATGGTCAGGGCACGAGACCCAGTACTTC. This sequence encodes CSARWSGHETQYF.

Concerning this clonotype: A single base separates this from a much larger clone, so it may be a read error. The chain couples TRBV27 to TRBJ2-1; D uncertain. The CDR3 loop spans 11 amino acids. Trimming removed 7 bases from V and 4 bases from J, with 5 bases in between. CDR1 is MNHEY and CDR2 is SMNVEV in the germline V gene (reference sequence). In DNA, the CDR3 is TGTGCCAGCATTCGATACAATGAGCAGTTCTTC. Its translation is CASIRYNEQFF.

In the case of this clonotype: A much larger clone sits a single nucleotide away, making a read error possible. The V gene is TRBV19, the J gene TRBJ2-7; D not certain. The germline V gene has CDR1 LNHDA and CDR2 SQIVND (reference sequence). The CDR3 spans 13 residues. The CDR3 loop is CTSSIYLFYEQYF. The CDR3 DNA reads as TGTACCAGTAGTATTTACCTCTTCTACGAGCAGTACTTC. The full variable domain, completed using reference TRBV19 and TRBJ2-7, is DGGITQSPKYLFRKEGQNVTLSCEQNLNHDAMYWYRQDPGQGLRLIYYSQIVNDFQKGDIAEGYSVSREKKESFPLTVTSAQKNPTAFYLCTSSIYLFYEQYFGPGTRLTVT.

The chain is built from TRBV10-3 and TRBJ2-1; 15 positions match TRBD2. The germline V gene has CDR1 ENHRY and CDR2 SYGVKD. CDR3 length: 16 residues. V gave up 2 bases and J gave up 8 bases; unmatched junction bases: 4. The CDR3 coding sequence is TGTGCCATCAGTGAGCCGGGACTAGCGGGAGGTTATGAGCAGTTCTTC. It yields the protein CAISEPGLAGGYEQFF.

The rearrangement joins TRBV20-1 to TRBJ2-3; 7 bases are a match to TRBD2. The V gene's germline CDR1 is DFQATT and CDR2 SNEGSKA (reference sequence). Trimming at V came to 3 bases and at J to 5 bases, leaving 11 bases not matched to a gene. CDR3 size: 15 residues. CDR3 sequence: CSASPGLVFRDTQYF. DNA of the CDR3: TGCAGTGCTAGTCCCGGACTAGTCTTTAGAGATACGCAGTATTTT.